This note documents a single T cell receptor (beta chain) sequence. The entry originates in a study of blood T cell repertoires in COVID-19. The repertoire was sequenced with immunoSEQ multiplex PCR; TCRdb's copy has only in-frame clones and lacks some. The sample carries under 50,000 clones, approximately 88% recorded once. The receptor was derived from a man between 65 and 85 years old with acute or convalescent COVID-19. Material: peripheral blood.

CDR3 DNA: TGTGCCAGCAGTGAATCGGGTCGGGGAAACACTGAAGCTTTCTTT. This encodes CASSESGRGNTEAFF. This chain joins TRBV2 and TRBJ1-1; no definite D call. Germline V gene lookup returns CDR1 SNHLY and CDR2 FYNNEI. The CDR3 runs 15 residues. V gave up 2 bases and J gave up 2 bases, with 12 bases separating them.